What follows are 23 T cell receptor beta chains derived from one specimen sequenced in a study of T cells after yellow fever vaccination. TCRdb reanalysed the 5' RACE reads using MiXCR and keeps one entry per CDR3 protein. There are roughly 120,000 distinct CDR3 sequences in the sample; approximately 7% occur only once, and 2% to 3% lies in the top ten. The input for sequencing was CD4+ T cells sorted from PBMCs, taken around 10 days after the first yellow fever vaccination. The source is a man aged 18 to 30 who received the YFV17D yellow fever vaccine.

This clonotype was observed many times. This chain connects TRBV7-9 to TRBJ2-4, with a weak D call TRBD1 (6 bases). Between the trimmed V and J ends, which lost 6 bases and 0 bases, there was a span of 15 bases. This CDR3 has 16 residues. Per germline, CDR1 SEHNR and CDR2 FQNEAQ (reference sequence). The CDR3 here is CASSHDRMLAKNIQYF. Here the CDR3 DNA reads TGTGCCAGCAGTCACGACAGGATGTTAGCCAAAAACATTCAGTACTTC.

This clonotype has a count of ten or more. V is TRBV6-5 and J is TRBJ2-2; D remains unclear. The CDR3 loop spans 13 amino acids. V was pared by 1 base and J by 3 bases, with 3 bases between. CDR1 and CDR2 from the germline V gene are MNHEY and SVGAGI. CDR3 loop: CASSYFHTGELFF. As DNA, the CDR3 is TGTGCCAGCAGTTACTTCCACACCGGGGAGCTGTTTTTT.

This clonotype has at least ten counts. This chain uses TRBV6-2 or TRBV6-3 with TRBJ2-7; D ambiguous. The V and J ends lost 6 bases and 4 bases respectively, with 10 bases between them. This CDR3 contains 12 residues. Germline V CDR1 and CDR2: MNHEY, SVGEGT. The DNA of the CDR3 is TGTGCCAGCAGCAGAGCGAGTTACGAGCAGTACGTC. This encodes CASSRASYEQYV.

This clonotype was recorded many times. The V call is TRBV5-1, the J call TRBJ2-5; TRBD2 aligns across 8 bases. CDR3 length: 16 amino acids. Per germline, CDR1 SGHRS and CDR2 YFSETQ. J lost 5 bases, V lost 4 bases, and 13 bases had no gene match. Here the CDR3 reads CASSLVRGAYGETQYF. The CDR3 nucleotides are TGCGCCAGCAGCCTAGTGCGGGGGGCCTACGGGGAGACCCAGTACTTC. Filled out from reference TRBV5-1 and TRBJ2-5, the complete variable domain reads KAGVTQTPRYLIKTRGQQVTLSCSPISGHRSVSWYQQTPGQGLQFLFEYFSETQRNKGNFPGRFSGRQFSNSRSEMNVSTLELGDSALYLCASSLVRGAYGETQYFGPGTRLLVL.

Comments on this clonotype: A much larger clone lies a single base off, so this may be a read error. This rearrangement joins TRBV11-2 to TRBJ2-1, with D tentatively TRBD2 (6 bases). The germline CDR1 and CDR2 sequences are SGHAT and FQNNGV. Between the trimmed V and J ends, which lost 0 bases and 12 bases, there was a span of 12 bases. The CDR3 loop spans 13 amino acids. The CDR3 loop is CASSLEGQGGQFF. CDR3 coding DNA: TGTGCCAGCAGCTTAGAAGGCCAGGGAGGGCAGTTCTTC.

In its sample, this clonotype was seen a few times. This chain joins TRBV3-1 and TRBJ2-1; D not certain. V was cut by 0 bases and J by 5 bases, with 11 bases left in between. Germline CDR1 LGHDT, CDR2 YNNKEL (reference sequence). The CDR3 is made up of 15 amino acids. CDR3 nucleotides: TGTGCCAGCAGCCAAGATCTCGGACGCGACAATGAGCAGTTCTTC. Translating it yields CASSQDLGRDNEQFF.

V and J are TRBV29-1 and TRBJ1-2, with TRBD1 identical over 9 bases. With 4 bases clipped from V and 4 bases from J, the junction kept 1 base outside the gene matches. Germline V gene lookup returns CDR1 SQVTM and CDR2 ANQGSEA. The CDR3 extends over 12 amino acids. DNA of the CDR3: TGCAGCGTTGGGGACAGGGTCTATGGCTACACCTTC. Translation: CSVGDRVYGYTF. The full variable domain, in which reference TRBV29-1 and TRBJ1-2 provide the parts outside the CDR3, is SAVISQKPSRDICQRGTSLTIQCQVDSQVTMMFWYRQQPGQSLTLIATANQGSEATYESGFVIDKFPISRPNLTFSTLTVSNMSPEDSSIYLCSVGDRVYGYTFGSGTRLTVV.

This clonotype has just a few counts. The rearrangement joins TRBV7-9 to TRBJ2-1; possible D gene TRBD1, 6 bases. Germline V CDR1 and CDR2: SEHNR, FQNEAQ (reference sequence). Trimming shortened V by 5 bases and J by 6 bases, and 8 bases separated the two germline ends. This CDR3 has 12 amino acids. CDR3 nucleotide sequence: TGTGCCAGCAGCGTACAGGGCAATGAGCAGTTCTTC. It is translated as CASSVQGNEQFF.

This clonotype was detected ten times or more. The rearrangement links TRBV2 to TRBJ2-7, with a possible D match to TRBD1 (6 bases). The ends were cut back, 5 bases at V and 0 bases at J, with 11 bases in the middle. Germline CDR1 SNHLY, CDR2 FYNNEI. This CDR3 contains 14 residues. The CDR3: CASSRQESSYEQYF. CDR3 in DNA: TGTGCCAGCAGTAGACAGGAGAGCTCCTACGAGCAGTACTTC.

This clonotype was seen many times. The CDR3 sequence: CSARGAFGWANVLTF. Written as DNA, the CDR3 is TGCAGTGCTAGAGGCGCGTTTGGGTGGGCCAACGTCCTGACTTTC. V is TRBV20-1 and J is TRBJ2-6, with D unresolved. The CDR3 spans 15 residues. The V end was cut by 1 base, the J end by 5 bases, with 12 bases between. Germline CDR1 is DFQATT and CDR2 is SNEGSKA (reference sequence).

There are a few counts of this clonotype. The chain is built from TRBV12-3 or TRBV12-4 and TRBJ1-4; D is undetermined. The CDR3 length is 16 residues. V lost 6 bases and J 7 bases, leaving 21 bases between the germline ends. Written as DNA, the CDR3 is TGTGCCAGCAGAGGCCAACCGGACGGTCGGGCTGAAAAACTGTTTTTT. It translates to CASRGQPDGRAEKLFF.

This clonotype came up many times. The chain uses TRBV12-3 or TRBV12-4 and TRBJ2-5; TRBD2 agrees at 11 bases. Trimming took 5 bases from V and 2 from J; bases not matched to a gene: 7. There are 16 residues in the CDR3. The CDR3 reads CASSPRLAGLQETQYF. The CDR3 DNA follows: TGTGCCAGCAGTCCCCGACTAGCGGGGCTTCAAGAGACCCAGTACTTC.

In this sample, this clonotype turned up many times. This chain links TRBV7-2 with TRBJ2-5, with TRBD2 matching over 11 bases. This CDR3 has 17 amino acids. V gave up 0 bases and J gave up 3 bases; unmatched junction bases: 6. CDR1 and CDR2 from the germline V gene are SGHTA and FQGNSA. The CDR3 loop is CASSLAFASGGKETQYF. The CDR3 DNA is TGTGCCAGCAGCTTAGCGTTCGCTAGCGGGGGGAAAGAGACCCAGTACTTC.

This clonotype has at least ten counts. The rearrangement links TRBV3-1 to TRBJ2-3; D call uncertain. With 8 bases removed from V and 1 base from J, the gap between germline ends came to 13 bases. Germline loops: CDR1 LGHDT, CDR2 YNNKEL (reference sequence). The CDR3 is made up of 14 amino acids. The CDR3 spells CASGSSPGTDTQYF. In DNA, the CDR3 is TGTGCCAGCGGTTCCTCGCCGGGCACAGATACGCAGTATTTT.

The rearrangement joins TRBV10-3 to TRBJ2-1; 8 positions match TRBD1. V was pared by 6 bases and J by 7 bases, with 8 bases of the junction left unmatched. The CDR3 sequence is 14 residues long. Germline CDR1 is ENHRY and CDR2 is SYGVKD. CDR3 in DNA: TGTGCCATCAGCCTCGTTCAGGGGGCGAATGAGCAGTTCTTC. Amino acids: CAISLVQGANEQFF.

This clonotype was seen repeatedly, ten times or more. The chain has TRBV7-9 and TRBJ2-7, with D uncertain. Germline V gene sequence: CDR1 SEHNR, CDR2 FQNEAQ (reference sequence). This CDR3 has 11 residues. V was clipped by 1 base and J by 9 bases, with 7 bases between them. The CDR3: CASSLGQGQYF. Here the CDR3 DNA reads TGTGCCAGCAGCTTAGGGCAAGGGCAGTACTTC.

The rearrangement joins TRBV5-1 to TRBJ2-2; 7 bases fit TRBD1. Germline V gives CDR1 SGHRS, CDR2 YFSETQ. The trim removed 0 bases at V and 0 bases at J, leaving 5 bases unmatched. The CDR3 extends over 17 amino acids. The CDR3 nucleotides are TGCGCCAGCAGCTTGGGGGACAGACGTCCGAACACCGGGGAGCTGTTTTTT. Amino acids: CASSLGDRRPNTGELFF.

CDR3 amino acids: CASRSASRTVYGYTF. CDR3 in DNA: TGTGCCAGCAGGAGTGCTTCTCGGACGGTCTATGGCTACACCTTC. The chain has TRBV5-6 and TRBJ1-2; D gene unclear. Trimming removed 5 bases from V and 4 bases from J, with 18 bases in between. CDR1 is SGHDT and CDR2 is YYEEEE in the germline V gene. CDR3 length: 15 amino acids.

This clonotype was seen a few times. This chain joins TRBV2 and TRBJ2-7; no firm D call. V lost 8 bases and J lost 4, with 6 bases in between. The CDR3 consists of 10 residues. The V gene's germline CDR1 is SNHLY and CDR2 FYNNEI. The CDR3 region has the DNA TGTGCCAGCGGAACGTACGAGCAGTACTTC. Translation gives CASGTYEQYF.

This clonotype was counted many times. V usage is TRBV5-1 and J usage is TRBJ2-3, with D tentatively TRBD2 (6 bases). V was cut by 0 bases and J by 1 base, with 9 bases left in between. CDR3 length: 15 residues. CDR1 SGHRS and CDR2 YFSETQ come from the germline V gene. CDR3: CASSLGASGTDTQYF. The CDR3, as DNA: TGCGCCAGCAGCTTGGGGGCTAGCGGCACAGATACGCAGTATTTT.

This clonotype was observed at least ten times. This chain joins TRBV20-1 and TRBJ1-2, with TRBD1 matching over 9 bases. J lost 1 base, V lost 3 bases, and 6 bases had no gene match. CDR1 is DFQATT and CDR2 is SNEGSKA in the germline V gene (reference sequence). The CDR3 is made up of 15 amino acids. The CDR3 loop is CSARGRDRDNYGYTF. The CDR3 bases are TGCAGTGCTAGGGGCCGGGACAGGGATAACTATGGCTACACCTTC.

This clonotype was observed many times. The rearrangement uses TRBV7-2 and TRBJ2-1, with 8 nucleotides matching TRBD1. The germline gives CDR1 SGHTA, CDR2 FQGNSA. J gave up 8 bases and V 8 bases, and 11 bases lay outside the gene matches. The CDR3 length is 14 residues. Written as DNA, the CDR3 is TGTGCCAGCGTATCAGGGGGCTCCCTCCATGAGCAGTTCTTC. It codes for CASVSGGSLHEQFF.

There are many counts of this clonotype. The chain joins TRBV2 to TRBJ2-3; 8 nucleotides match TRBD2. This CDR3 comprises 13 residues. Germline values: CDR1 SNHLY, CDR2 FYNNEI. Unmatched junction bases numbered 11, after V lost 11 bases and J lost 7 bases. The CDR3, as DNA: TGTGCCGGATCAGCGGGGGTTCTTAATACGCAGTATTTT. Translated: CAGSAGVLNTQYF. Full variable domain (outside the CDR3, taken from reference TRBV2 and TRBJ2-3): EPEVTQTPSHQVTQMGQEVILRCVPISNHLYFYWYRQILGQKVEFLVSFYNNEISEKSEIFDDQFSVERPDGSNFTLKIRSTKLEDSAMYFCAGSAGVLNTQYFGPGTRLTVL.